This T cell receptor (beta chain) was observed in a study of patients and donors after allogeneic stem cell transplantation. TCRdb re-called the RT-PCR reads through MiXCR, storing one row per CDR3 protein. The sample records around 23,000 distinct CDR3 sequences, about 28% being singletons. This clonotype was recorded many times. Trimming took 5 bases from V and 8 from J, leaving 18 bases between them. Germline CDR1 is MDHEN and CDR2 is SYDVKM. CDR3 length: 15 amino acids. The TCR was taken from a human donor who was either an allogeneic HSCT recipient or a stem cell or donor lymphocyte infusion donor (not recorded which). It is not recorded whose cells these are; they may come from a transplant donor. Sequencing input: blood, either unsorted or a sorted T cell fraction (not recorded which). V usage is TRBV28 and J usage is TRBJ1-4; tentative D call: TRBD1 (6 bases). CDR3 loop: CASSAWGPKEEKLFF. CDR3 DNA: TGTGCCAGCAGTGCCTGGGGGCCCAAGGAAGAAAAACTGTTTTTT.